This is a list of T cell receptor beta chains from one sample in a study of regulatory T cells in long-lasting Graves disease. TCRdb independently ran MiXCR on the multiplex PCR reads; one entry per CDR3 protein. Of 350,000 to 500,000 distinct CDR3 sequences in the sample, 11% to 15% are singletons; the top ten hold roughly 15%. This same sample was also taken into another study, of T cells in Graves' hyperthyroidism and ophthalmopathy.

The sample here was peripheral blood mononuclear cells (PBMCs), taken at new diagnosis, from a patient treated with antithyroid drugs. Receptors were obtained from a woman aged 45-65 years with Graves disease. Both conserved end residues are part of each CDR3. Fields, in order: clone size, V gene, J gene, D gene, CDR3 protein, CDR3 DNA. A D gene is named only where the DNA matches it firmly. Rows may omit the clone size; those that give it use once, few, many or a size class.

>many|TRBV9|TRBJ2-7|NA
CASSVDGAAYEQYF
TGTGCCAGCAGCGTAGATGGGGCAGCCTACGAGCAGTACTTC
>few|TRBV28|TRBJ1-4|NA
CASSLWAVGVGEKLFF
TGTGCCAGCAGTTTATGGGCGGTGGGGGTAGGTGAAAAACTGTTTTTT
>NA|TRBV7-2|TRBJ1-2|NA
CASSLVEGGYGYTF
TGTGCCAGCAGCTTAGTAGAGGGCGGCTATGGCTACACCTTC
>NA|TRBV28|TRBJ2-1|TRBD1
CASSLLTGGNEQFF
TGTGCCAGCAGTTTACTCACAGGGGGTAATGAGCAGTTCTTC
>many|TRBV3-1|TRBJ1-2|NA
CASSQAAVAYGYTF
TGTGCCAGCAGCCAAGCCGCCGTAGCCTATGGCTACACCTTC
>NA|TRBV7-3|TRBJ2-5|TRBD1
CASSFPGQGGQETQYF
TGTGCCAGCAGCTTCCCCGGACAGGGAGGTCAAGAGACCCAGTACTTC
>few|TRBV4-1|TRBJ2-7|NA
CASSQDEGTDYEQYF
TGCGCCAGCAGCCAAGATGAGGGAACAGATTACGAGCAGTACTTC
>many|TRBV30|TRBJ1-1|NA
CAWGSYFGAYPSEAFF
TGTGCCTGGGGGTCATACTTCGGGGCCTATCCGTCTGAAGCTTTCTTT
>NA|TRBV5-4|TRBJ2-1|TRBD2
CASSFRASGRRSYNEQFF
TGTGCCAGCAGCTTCCGGGCTAGCGGGAGGAGGTCCTACAATGAGCAGTTCTTC
>NA|TRBV19|TRBJ2-1|NA
CASSLRGPEYEQFF
TGTGCCAGTAGTCTCCGGGGCCCGGAGTATGAGCAGTTCTTC
>many|TRBV28|TRBJ2-2|TRBD2
CASSLWASGSVGELFF
TGTGCCAGCAGTTTATGGGCTAGCGGGAGTGTAGGGGAGCTGTTTTTT
>many|TRBV28|TRBJ2-1|NA
CASRSSYNEQFF
TGTGCCAGCAGGAGCTCCTACAATGAGCAGTTCTTC
>once|TRBV20-1|TRBJ2-1|NA
CSASAPSQKRVYNEQFF
TGCAGTGCCAGCGCCCCTTCCCAGAAAAGGGTGTACAATGAGCAGTTCTTC
>few|TRBV20-1|TRBJ2-1|NA
CSAPSTGIEQFF
TGCAGTGCTCCCAGCACGGGTATTGAGCAGTTCTTC
>many|TRBV7-2|TRBJ2-1|NA
CASSPGGNEQFF
TGTGCCAGCAGCCCCGGAGGAAATGAGCAGTTCTTC
>NA|TRBV6-1|TRBJ2-3|NA
CASSEAEGYADTQYF
TGTGCCAGCAGTGAAGCGGAAGGGTATGCAGATACGCAGTATTTT
>NA|TRBV5-1|TRBJ2-6|TRBD1
CASSRDRSSSGANVLTF
TGTGCCAGCAGCCGGGACAGGAGTAGCTCTGGGGCCAACGTCCTGACTTTC
>many|TRBV30|TRBJ2-7|NA
CASTGTGYEQYF
TGTGCCTCTACCGGGACCGGCTACGAGCAGTACTTC
>many|TRBV28|TRBJ1-6|NA
CASSFPGRGNSPLHF
TGTGCCAGCAGTTTTCCGGGACGGGGTAATTCACCCCTCCACTTT
>many|TRBV28|TRBJ2-7|TRBD1
CASSIRTGGSYEQYF
TGTGCCAGCAGTATAAGGACAGGGGGAAGTTACGAGCAGTACTTC
>many|TRBV7-2|TRBJ2-1|NA
CASSLGWLGGEQFF
TGTGCCAGCAGCTTAGGTTGGCTGGGCGGCGAGCAGTTCTTC
>NA|TRBV7-2|TRBJ1-6|NA
CASSLDLSGVGSPLHF
TGTGCCAGCAGCTTAGATCTCTCGGGGGTTGGTTCACCCCTCCACTTT
>many|TRBV5-1|TRBJ2-7|TRBD1
CASKTGGSGEQYF
TGCGCCAGCAAGACAGGGGGTTCGGGCGAGCAGTACTTC
>few|TRBV4-1|TRBJ2-1|TRBD2
CASSPTGGPYNEQFF
TGCGCCAGCAGCCCCACGGGAGGGCCCTACAATGAGCAGTTCTTC
>few|TRBV27|TRBJ1-6|NA
CASSLWVNSPLHF
TGTGCCAGCAGTTTATGGGTTAATTCACCCCTCCACTTT
>NA|TRBV6-1|TRBJ2-7|TRBD1
CASIGTGHEQYF
TGTGCCAGCATTGGGACAGGACACGAGCAGTACTTC
>many|TRBV3-1|TRBJ2-7|TRBD1
CASSQGSTGGLEYF
TGTGCCAGCAGCCAAGGGTCCACAGGGGGATTGGAGTACTTC
>many|TRBV7-2|TRBJ1-1|NA
CASSLLSSYTEAFF
TGTGCCAGCAGCTTATTAAGTTCGTACACTGAAGCTTTCTTT
>many|TRBV10-3|TRBJ2-1|TRBD2
CAISGGLAGTYEQFF
TGTGCCATCAGCGGGGGACTAGCGGGAACCTATGAGCAGTTCTTC
>NA|TRBV18|TRBJ2-2|NA
CASSPAGTSRKLGGELFF
TGTGCCAGCTCACCCGCGGGAACGTCCAGGAAGCTAGGCGGGGAGCTGTTTTTT
>many|TRBV12-3/TRBV12-4|TRBJ2-7|NA
CASSLGGWGRNYEQYF
TGTGCCAGCAGTTTGGGGGGCTGGGGACGGAACTACGAGCAGTACTTC
>many|TRBV30|TRBJ2-3|TRBD2
CAWHGTSGATDTQYF
TGTGCCTGGCACGGGACTAGCGGAGCCACAGATACGCAGTATTTT
>NA|TRBV9|TRBJ2-5|TRBD1
CASSTTPDRGLRGETQYF
TGTGCCAGCAGCACCACCCCGGACAGGGGGCTACGGGGAGAGACCCAGTACTTC
>NA|TRBV10-1|TRBJ2-5|NA
CASSEMGSAAQETQYF
TGCGCCAGCAGTGAGATGGGGTCGGCGGCACAAGAGACCCAGTACTTC
>few|TRBV24-1|TRBJ2-3|TRBD2
CATSELAGEGTQYF
TGTGCCACCAGTGAACTAGCGGGAGAGGGTACGCAGTATTTT
>NA|TRBV5-1|TRBJ2-5|TRBD2
CASSRNPSGEETQYF
TGCGCCAGCAGCCGGAACCCTAGCGGAGAAGAGACCCAGTACTTC
>many|TRBV6-1|TRBJ2-1|TRBD2
CASSHNPPRLAGGSDEQFF
TGTGCCAGCAGCCACAACCCCCCCAGACTAGCGGGAGGATCGGATGAGCAGTTCTTC
>NA|TRBV9|TRBJ2-1|TRBD2
CASSVGLTGGSYNEQFF
TGTGCCAGCAGCGTAGGGCTAACGGGAGGGTCCTACAATGAGCAGTTCTTC